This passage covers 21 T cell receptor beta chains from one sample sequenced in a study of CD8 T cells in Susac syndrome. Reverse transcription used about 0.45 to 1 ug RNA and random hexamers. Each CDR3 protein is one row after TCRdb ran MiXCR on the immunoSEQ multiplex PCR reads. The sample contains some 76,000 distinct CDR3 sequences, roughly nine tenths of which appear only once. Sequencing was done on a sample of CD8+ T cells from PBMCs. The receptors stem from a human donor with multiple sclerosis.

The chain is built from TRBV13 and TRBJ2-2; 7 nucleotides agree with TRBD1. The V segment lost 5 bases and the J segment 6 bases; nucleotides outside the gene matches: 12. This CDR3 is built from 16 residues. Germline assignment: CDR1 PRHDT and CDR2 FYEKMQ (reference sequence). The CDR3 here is CASSLFRGFQPGELFF. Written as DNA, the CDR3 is TGTGCCAGCAGCCTCTTCAGGGGGTTCCAACCCGGGGAGCTGTTTTTT.

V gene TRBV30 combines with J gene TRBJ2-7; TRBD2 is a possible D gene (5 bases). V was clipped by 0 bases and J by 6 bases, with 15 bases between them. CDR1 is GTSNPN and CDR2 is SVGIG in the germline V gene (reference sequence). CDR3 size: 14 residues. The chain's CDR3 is CAWSVNGMWAEQYF. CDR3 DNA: TGTGCCTGGAGTGTGAACGGGATGTGGGCCGAGCAGTACTTC.

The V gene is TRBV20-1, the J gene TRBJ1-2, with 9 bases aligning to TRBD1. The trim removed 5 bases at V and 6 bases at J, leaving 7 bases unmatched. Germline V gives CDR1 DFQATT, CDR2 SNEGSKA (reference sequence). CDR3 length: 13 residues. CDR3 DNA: TGCAGTGCTTTGACAGGGGGGAGGGATGGCTACACCTTC. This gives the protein CSALTGGRDGYTF.

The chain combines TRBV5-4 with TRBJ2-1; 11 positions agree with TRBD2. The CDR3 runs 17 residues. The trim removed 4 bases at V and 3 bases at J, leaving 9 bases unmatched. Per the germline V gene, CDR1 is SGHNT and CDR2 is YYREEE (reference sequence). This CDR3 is CASSGALAGGFYNEQFF. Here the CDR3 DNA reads TGTGCCAGCAGCGGGGCCCTAGCGGGAGGCTTCTACAATGAGCAGTTCTTC.

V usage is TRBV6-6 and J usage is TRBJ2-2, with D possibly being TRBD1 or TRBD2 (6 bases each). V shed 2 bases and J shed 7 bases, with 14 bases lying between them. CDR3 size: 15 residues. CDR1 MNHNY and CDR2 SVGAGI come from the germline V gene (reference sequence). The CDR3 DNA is TGTGCCAGCAGTTACCTCTGGGGGGCCGGCGGGGAGCTGTTTTTT. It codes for CASSYLWGAGGELFF.

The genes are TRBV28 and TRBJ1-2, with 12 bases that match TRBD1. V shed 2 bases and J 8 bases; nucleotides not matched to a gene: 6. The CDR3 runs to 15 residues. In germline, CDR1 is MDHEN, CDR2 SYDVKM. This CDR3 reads CASSLRGTGGKGYTF. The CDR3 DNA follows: TGTGCCAGCAGTTTAAGGGGGACAGGGGGCAAAGGCTACACCTTC.

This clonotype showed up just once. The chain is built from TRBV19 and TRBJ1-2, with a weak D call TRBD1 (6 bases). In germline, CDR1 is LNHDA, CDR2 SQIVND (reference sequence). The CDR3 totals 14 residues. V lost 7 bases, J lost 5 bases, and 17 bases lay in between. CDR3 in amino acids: CASTEGRGGYGYTF. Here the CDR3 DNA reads TGTGCCAGTACCGAGGGCAGGGGAGGATATGGCTACACCTTC.

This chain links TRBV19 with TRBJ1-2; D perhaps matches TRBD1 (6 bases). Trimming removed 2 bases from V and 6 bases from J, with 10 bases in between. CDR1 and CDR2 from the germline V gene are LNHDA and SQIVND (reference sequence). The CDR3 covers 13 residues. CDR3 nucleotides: TGTGCCAGTAGTATATGGGGGGCGAATGGCTACACCTTC. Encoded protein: CASSIWGANGYTF.

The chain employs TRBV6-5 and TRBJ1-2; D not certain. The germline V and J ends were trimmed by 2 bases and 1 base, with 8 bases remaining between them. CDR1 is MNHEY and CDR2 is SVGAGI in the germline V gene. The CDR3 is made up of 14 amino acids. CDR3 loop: CASSYLGGNYGYTF. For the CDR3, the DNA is TGTGCCAGCAGTTACCTAGGCGGTAACTATGGCTACACCTTC.

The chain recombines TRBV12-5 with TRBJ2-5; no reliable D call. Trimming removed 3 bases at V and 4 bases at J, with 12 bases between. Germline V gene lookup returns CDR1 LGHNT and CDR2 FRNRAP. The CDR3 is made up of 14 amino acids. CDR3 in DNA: TGTGCTAGTGGTTTTGCCGGGTTCGTAGAGACCCAGTACTTC. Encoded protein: CASGFAGFVETQYF.

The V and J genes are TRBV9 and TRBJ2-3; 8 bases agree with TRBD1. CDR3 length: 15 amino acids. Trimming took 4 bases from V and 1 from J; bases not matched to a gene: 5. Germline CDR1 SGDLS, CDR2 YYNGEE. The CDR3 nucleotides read TGTGCCAGCAGCCCGCCGGGACAGGGCACAGATACGCAGTATTTT. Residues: CASSPPGQGTDTQYF.

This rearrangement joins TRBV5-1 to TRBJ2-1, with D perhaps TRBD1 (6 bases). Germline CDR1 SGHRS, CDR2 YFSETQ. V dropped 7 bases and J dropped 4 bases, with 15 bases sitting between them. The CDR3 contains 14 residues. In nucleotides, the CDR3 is TGCGCCAGCTACAGGGCAGGGGCATACAATGAGCAGTTCTTC. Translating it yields CASYRAGAYNEQFF.

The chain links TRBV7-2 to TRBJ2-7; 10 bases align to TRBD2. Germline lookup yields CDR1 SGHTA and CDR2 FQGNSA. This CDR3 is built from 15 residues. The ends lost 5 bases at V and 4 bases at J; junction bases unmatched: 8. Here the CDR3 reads CASSPQAGGQYEQYF. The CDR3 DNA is TGTGCCAGCAGCCCCCAAGCGGGGGGGCAGTACGAGCAGTACTTC.

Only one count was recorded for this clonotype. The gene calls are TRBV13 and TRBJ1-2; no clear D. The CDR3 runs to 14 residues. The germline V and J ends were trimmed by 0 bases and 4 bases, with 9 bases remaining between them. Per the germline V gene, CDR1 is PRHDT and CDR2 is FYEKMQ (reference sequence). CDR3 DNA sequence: TGTGCCAGCAGCTTAGGAGGGCCCCTCTATGGCTACACCTTC. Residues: CASSLGGPLYGYTF. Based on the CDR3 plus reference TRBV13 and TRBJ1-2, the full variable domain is AAGVIQSPRHLIKEKRETATLKCYPIPRHDTVYWYQQGPGQDPQFLISFYEKMQSDKGSIPDRFSAQQFSDYHSELNMSSLELGDSALYFCASSLGGPLYGYTFGSGTRLTVV.

The CDR3 nucleotides read TGCGCCAGCAGAAGGGACACTGAAGCTTTCTTT. As protein: CASRRDTEAFF. The chain carries TRBV5-1 and TRBJ1-1; D not resolved. The CDR3 contains 11 residues. Germline V gene sequence: CDR1 SGHRS, CDR2 YFSETQ. V lost 5 bases, J lost 3 bases, and 5 bases lay in between. Variable domain in full (rest from reference TRBV5-1 and TRBJ1-1): KAGVTQTPRYLIKTRGQQVTLSCSPISGHRSVSWYQQTPGQGLQFLFEYFSETQRNKGNFPGRFSGRQFSNSRSEMNVSTLELGDSALYLCASRRDTEAFFGQGTRLTVV.

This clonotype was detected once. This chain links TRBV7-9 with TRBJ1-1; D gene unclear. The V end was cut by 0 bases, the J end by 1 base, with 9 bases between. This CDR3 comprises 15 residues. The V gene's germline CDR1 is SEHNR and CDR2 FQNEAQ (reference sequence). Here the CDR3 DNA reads TGTGCCAGCAGCTTAGCCGGCAGACCGAACACTGAAGCTTTCTTT. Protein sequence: CASSLAGRPNTEAFF.

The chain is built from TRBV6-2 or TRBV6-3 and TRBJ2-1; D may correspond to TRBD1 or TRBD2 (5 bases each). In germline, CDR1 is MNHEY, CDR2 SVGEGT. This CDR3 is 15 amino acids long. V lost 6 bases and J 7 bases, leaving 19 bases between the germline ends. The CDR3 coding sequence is TGTGCCAGCAGCTCCCCGAGGGAAAGGGGTAATGAGCAGTTCTTC. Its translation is CASSSPRERGNEQFF.

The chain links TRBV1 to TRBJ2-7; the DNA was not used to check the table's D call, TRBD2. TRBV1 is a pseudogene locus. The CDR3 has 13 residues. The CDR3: CTSYPRTAYEQYF. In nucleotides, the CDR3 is TGCACCAGCTACCCGCGGACTGCCTACGAGCAGTACTTC.

CDR3 in DNA: TGTGCCAGCAGTTGGGGGGGCCAAGAGACCCAGTACTTC. Amino acid sequence: CASSWGGQETQYF. V and J are TRBV3-1 and TRBJ2-5; TRBD2 agrees at 7 bases. This CDR3 is built from 13 residues. Germline loops: CDR1 LGHDT, CDR2 YNNKEL (reference sequence). V lost 6 bases to trimming and J lost 1 base; unmatched junction nucleotides: 2.

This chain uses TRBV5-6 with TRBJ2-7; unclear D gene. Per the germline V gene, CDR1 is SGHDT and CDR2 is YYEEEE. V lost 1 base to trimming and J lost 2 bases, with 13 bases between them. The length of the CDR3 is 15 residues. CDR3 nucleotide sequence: TGTGCCAGCAGCTTGAGGCCCCCCGCAACCTACGAGCAGTACTTC. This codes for CASSLRPPATYEQYF.

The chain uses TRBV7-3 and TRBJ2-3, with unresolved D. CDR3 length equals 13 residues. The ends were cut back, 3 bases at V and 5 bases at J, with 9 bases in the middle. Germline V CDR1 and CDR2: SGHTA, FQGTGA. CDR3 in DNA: TGTGCCAGCAGCTTTCGCCCGGTAGATACGCAGTATTTT. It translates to CASSFRPVDTQYF.